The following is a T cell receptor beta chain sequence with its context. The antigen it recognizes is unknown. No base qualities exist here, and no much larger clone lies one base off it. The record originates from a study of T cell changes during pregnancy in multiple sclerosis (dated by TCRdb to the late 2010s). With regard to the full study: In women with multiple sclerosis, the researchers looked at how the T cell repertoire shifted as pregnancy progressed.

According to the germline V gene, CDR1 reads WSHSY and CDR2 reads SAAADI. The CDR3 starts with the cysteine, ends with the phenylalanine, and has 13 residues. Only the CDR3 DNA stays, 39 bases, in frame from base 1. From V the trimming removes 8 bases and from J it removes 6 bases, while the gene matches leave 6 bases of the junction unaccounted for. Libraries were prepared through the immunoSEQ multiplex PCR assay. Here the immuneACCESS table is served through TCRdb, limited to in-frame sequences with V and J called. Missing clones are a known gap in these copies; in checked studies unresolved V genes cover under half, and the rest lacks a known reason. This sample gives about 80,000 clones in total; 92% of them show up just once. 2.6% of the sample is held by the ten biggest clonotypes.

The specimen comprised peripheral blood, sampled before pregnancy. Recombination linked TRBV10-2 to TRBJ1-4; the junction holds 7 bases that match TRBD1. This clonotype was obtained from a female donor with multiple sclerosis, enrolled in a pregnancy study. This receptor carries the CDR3 CASARGAHEKLFF. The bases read TGCGCCAGCGCCAGGGGGGCTCATGAAAAACTGTTTTTT.